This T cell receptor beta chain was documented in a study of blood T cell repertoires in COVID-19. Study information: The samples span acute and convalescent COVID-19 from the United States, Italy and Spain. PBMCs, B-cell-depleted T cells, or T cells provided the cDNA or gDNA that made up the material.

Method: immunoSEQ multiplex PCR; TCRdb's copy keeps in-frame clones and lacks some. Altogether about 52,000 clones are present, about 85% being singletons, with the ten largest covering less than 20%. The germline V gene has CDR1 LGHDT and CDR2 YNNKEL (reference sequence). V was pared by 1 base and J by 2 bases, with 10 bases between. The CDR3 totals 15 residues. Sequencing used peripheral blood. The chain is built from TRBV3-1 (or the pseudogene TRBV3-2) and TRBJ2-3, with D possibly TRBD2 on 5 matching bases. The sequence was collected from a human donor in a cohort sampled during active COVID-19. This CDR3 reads CASSQGGLLTDTQYF. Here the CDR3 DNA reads TGTGCCAGCAGCCAAGGCGGGCTACTCACAGATACGCAGTATTTT.